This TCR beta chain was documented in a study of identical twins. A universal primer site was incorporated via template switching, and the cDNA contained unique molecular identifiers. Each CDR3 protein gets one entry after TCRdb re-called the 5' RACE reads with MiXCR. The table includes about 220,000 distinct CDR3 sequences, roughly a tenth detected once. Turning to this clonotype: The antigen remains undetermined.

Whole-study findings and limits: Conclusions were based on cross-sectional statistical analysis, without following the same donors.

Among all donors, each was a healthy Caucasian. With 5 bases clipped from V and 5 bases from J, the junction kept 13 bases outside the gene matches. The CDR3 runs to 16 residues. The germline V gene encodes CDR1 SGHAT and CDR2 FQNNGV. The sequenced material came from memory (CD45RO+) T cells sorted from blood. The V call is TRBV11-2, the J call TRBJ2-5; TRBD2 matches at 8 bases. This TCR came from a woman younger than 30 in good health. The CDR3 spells CASSETGGPSYETQYF. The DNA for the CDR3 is TGTGCCAGCAGCGAAACGGGAGGGCCCTCGTATGAGACCCAGTACTTC.